A single sample gave rise to the 25 T cell receptor beta chains below, sequenced in a study of blood T cell repertoires in COVID-19. Here immunoSEQ multiplex PCR was the method, and the copy in TCRdb shows in-frame clones only, minus some. The repertoire holds 470,000 or so clones, with about 89% as singletons. The sequenced material came from peripheral blood. The receptors derive from a woman aged 25 to 39 with acute or convalescent COVID-19.

V usage is TRBV4-1 and J usage is TRBJ2-3; weak D call: TRBD1 (7 bases). The CDR3 is made up of 16 amino acids. V was pared by 1 base and J by 1 base, with 12 bases between. CDR1 MGHRA and CDR2 YSYEKL come from the germline V gene. This CDR3 is CASSQVGGGRTDTQYF. In nucleotides, the CDR3 is TGCGCCAGCAGCCAAGTCGGAGGGGGCCGCACAGATACGCAGTATTTT.

The J gene is TRBJ2-4, the V gene TRBV11-2, with 9 bases aligning to TRBD1. The CDR3 is made up of 14 amino acids. The ends lost 0 bases at V and 8 bases at J; junction bases unmatched: 2. Germline V gene lookup returns CDR1 SGHAT and CDR2 FQNNGV. CDR3 amino acids: CASSLEGTGHIQYF. CDR3 DNA sequence: TGTGCCAGCAGCTTAGAAGGGACAGGGCACATTCAGTACTTC.

This chain joins TRBV5-1 and TRBJ1-2; the D gene is possibly TRBD1 (5 bases). Between the trimmed V and J ends, which lost 1 base and 3 bases, there was a span of 13 bases. The length of the CDR3 is 15 residues. Germline CDR1 is SGHRS and CDR2 is YFSETQ. The CDR3 is CASSLNWRDHYGYTF. DNA for the CDR3: TGCGCCAGCAGCTTGAATTGGCGGGACCACTATGGCTACACCTTC.

The chain combines TRBV27 with TRBJ2-7; 8 nucleotides align to TRBD2. V lost 4 bases and J lost 3; bases outside the gene matches: 5. Per germline, CDR1 MNHEY and CDR2 SMNVEV (reference sequence). The CDR3 is 14 amino acids. CDR3 DNA: TGTGCCAGCAGTTCCTTAGCGGGGAGCTACGAGCAGTACTTC. It yields the protein CASSSLAGSYEQYF.

The chain couples TRBV5-6 to TRBJ2-3; 8 bases line up with TRBD1. This CDR3 region has 14 residues. V was pared by 4 bases and J by 6 bases, with 7 bases of the junction left unmatched. Per the germline V gene, CDR1 is SGHDT and CDR2 is YYEEEE. Here the CDR3 reads CASSRNRGADTQYF. The CDR3 nucleotides read TGTGCCAGCAGCCGGAACAGGGGGGCGGATACGCAGTATTTT.

The V and J genes are TRBV11-2 and TRBJ2-7, with 9 nucleotides matching TRBD2. Per germline, CDR1 SGHAT and CDR2 FQNNGV. V shed 2 bases, J shed 5 bases, and the junction held 4 bases outside the gene matches. This CDR3 has 14 amino acids. The chain's CDR3 is CASSLSGGLHEQYF. CDR3 in DNA: TGTGCCAGCAGCTTAAGCGGGGGGCTCCACGAGCAGTACTTC.

V gene TRBV15 combines with J gene TRBJ2-4; TRBD2 agrees at 10 bases. The CDR3 runs to 18 residues. V gave up 0 bases and J gave up 1 base; unmatched junction bases: 6. Germline CDR1 LNHNV, CDR2 YYDKDF (reference sequence). CDR3 region: CATSREASGGGAKNIQYF. CDR3 nucleotide sequence: TGTGCCACCAGCAGAGAAGCTAGCGGGGGAGGGGCCAAAAACATTCAGTACTTC.

This chain connects TRBV28 to TRBJ1-3, with no clear D. Trimming stripped 8 bases from V and 1 base from J, with 12 bases between. Germline V gene data show CDR1 as MDHEN and CDR2 as SYDVKM. This CDR3 spans 14 amino acids. The CDR3 region is CASRSSLSGNTIYF. CDR3 bases: TGTGCCAGCCGGAGTTCTTTATCTGGAAACACCATATATTTT.

This chain joins TRBV9 and TRBJ2-1; no clear D gene. Per germline, CDR1 SGDLS and CDR2 YYNGEE. V lost 5 bases and J 7 bases, leaving 10 bases between the germline ends. The CDR3 length is 12 residues. CDR3 in DNA: TGTGCCAGCAGGGGTGGGCAGAATGAGCAGTTCTTC. This sequence encodes CASRGGQNEQFF.

The V call is TRBV10-3, the J call TRBJ2-3; TRBD2 matches at 7 bases. Germline CDR1 ENHRY, CDR2 SYGVKD. V trimming: 4 bases; J trimming: 0 bases; junction bases outside the gene matches: 4. The CDR3 contains 15 residues. CDR3 DNA sequence: TGTGCCATCAGTGGGCGGGGGTCTAGCACAGATACGCAGTATTTT. Translation gives CAISGRGSSTDTQYF.

This clone was observed a single time. V is TRBV25-1 and J is TRBJ2-1, with 9 bases that match TRBD2. The CDR3 extends over 16 amino acids. Losses at the gene ends were 6 bases for V and 4 bases for J; bases not matched to a gene: 10. Germline V gene lookup returns CDR1 MGHDK and CDR2 SYGVNS. This chain's CDR3 is CASRPQGRGGYNEQFF. The CDR3 DNA is TGTGCCAGCAGACCCCAGGGGCGGGGGGGTTACAATGAGCAGTTCTTC.

The gene calls are TRBV12-3 or TRBV12-4 and TRBJ1-5; D not certain. The CDR3 runs to 13 residues. Trimming removed 3 bases at V and 4 bases at J, with 7 bases between. The CDR3 bases are TGTGCCAGCAGTTTCGACACGAATCAGCCCCAGCATTTT. Translation gives CASSFDTNQPQHF.

The chain joins TRBV3-1 (or the pseudogene TRBV3-2) to TRBJ1-6; perhaps TRBD1 as D (5 bases). The CDR3 extends over 15 amino acids. The germline gives CDR1 LGHDT, CDR2 YNNKEL (reference sequence). The V end was cut by 4 bases, the J end by 10 bases, with 17 bases between. CDR3 DNA sequence: TGTGCCAGCAGCCCCAACTCAGGGAATGGCTCACCCCTCCACTTT. Translation gives CASSPNSGNGSPLHF.

This clone appeared once. The chain is built from TRBV5-8 and TRBJ1-5; D remains ambiguous. The germline V gene has CDR1 SGHTS and CDR2 YDEGEE. This CDR3 has 18 residues. The V end was cut by 1 base, the J end by 0 bases, with 17 bases between. The CDR3 loop reads CASSLSPGLRYSNQPQHF. The CDR3 DNA reads TGTGCCAGCAGCTTGTCGCCAGGCCTCCGATATAGCAATCAGCCCCAGCATTTT.

The V call is TRBV9, the J call TRBJ2-7; D might be TRBD2 (5 bases). Per germline, CDR1 SGDLS and CDR2 YYNGEE. This CDR3 has 13 amino acids. Trimming took off 4 bases at V and 2 bases at J, with 10 bases between the two ends. CDR3 amino acids: CASSPIGAYEQYF. CDR3 sequence (DNA): TGTGCCAGCAGCCCAATCGGGGCCTACGAGCAGTACTTC.

The V gene is TRBV7-8, the J gene TRBJ2-3; 8 nucleotides line up with TRBD2. This CDR3 is 16 amino acids long. V lost 1 base to trimming and J lost 2 bases; unmatched junction nucleotides: 5. CDR1 and CDR2 from the germline V gene are SGHVS and FQNEAQ. The DNA of the CDR3 is TGTGCCAGCAGCTTAGTTACGGGGGGGCCCACAGATACGCAGTATTTT. Translating gives CASSLVTGGPTDTQYF. The full variable domain, rest sourced from reference TRBV7-8 and TRBJ2-3, is GAGVSQSPRYKVAKRGQDVALRCDPISGHVSLFWYQQALGQGPEFLTYFQNEAQLDKSGLPSDRFFAERPEGSVSTLKIQRTQQEDSAVYLCASSLVTGGPTDTQYFGPGTRLTVL.

J is TRBJ1-5 and V is TRBV6-9; D gene ambiguous. The germline V gene encodes CDR1 MNHGY and CDR2 SVAAGI. Trimming pared 5 bases from V and 1 base from J, leaving 9 bases between. The CDR3 is 14 amino acids. CDR3 DNA: TGTGCCAGCAGTGACCAACTAAGCAATCAGCCCCAGCATTTT. Protein product: CASSDQLSNQPQHF.

The rearrangement uses TRBV5-1 and TRBJ2-7; 9 nucleotides line up with TRBD2. The CDR3 covers 19 residues. The ends lost 2 bases at V and 4 bases at J; junction bases unmatched: 19. Per germline, CDR1 SGHRS and CDR2 YFSETQ. The CDR3 is CASSFLVGLASVFSYEQYF. For the CDR3, the DNA is TGCGCCAGCAGCTTTCTTGTGGGACTAGCATCGGTCTTTAGTTACGAGCAGTACTTC.

This chain uses TRBV27 with TRBJ1-6; 7 bases fit TRBD1. This CDR3 comprises 16 residues. J was trimmed by 7 bases and V by 2 bases; bases with no gene match: 8. Looked up from germline, CDR1 is MNHEY and CDR2 is SMNVEV (reference sequence). CDR3: CASSLDREDWNSPLHF. CDR3 DNA sequence: TGTGCCAGCAGTTTAGACAGGGAGGATTGGAATTCACCCCTCCACTTT.

The chain links TRBV28 to TRBJ1-4, with 12 bases that match TRBD1. This CDR3 spans 14 amino acids. The trim removed 11 bases at V and 4 bases at J, leaving 5 bases unmatched. Germline values: CDR1 MDHEN, CDR2 SYDVKM. The CDR3 here is CAGGTGGINEKLFF. CDR3 in DNA: TGTGCCGGGGGGACAGGGGGCATTAATGAAAAACTGTTTTTT.

J is TRBJ2-7 and V is TRBV9, with a weak D call TRBD1 (6 bases). Germline values: CDR1 SGDLS, CDR2 YYNGEE. The V end was cut by 0 bases, the J end by 3 bases, with 16 bases between. This CDR3 comprises 16 residues. The CDR3 DNA reads TGTGCCAGCAGCGTAGACGGACAGTCGGGATTCTACGAGCAGTACTTC. Its translation is CASSVDGQSGFYEQYF.

The V gene is TRBV12-3 or TRBV12-4, the J gene TRBJ1-5; no clear D. The CDR3 totals 12 residues. The germline V and J ends were trimmed by 8 bases and 2 bases, with 7 bases remaining between them. The CDR3 reads CASRSGNQPQHF. The CDR3 coding sequence is TGTGCCAGCCGGAGTGGCAATCAGCCCCAGCATTTT.

This clone turned up a few times. This chain uses TRBV29-1 with TRBJ1-5, with 9 positions matching TRBD1. With V trimmed by 6 bases and J by 7 bases, 4 bases remained unmatched. Germline-derived CDR1 and CDR2 are SQVTM and ANQGSEA. The CDR3 loop spans 12 amino acids. This chain's CDR3 is CSVAGQGQPQHF. The CDR3 nucleotides are TGCAGCGTCGCGGGACAGGGACAGCCCCAGCATTTT.

The V call is TRBV5-1, the J call TRBJ1-1; D possibly corresponds to TRBD1 (5 bases). The V and J ends lost 4 bases and 8 bases respectively, with 21 bases between them. Germline V gives CDR1 SGHRS, CDR2 YFSETQ. This CDR3 is 15 amino acids long. This CDR3 reads CASSPRPGEVSEAFF. The CDR3 DNA sequence: TGCGCCAGCAGCCCTCGTCCGGGGGAAGTATCCGAAGCTTTCTTT. Using reference TRBV5-1 and TRBJ1-1 for the parts outside the CDR3, the full variable domain is KAGVTQTPRYLIKTRGQQVTLSCSPISGHRSVSWYQQTPGQGLQFLFEYFSETQRNKGNFPGRFSGRQFSNSRSEMNVSTLELGDSALYLCASSPRPGEVSEAFFGQGTRLTVV.

The chain joins TRBV11-3 to TRBJ2-1; 10 bases match TRBD1. The CDR3 runs to 16 residues. With 4 bases clipped from V and 6 bases from J, the junction kept 9 bases outside the gene matches. Per the germline V gene, CDR1 is SGHNT and CDR2 is YENEEA. The CDR3 coding sequence is TGTGCCAGCAGCTCCCGAAAGGGACAGGGGCCCAATGAGCAGTTCTTC. Amino acid sequence: CASSSRKGQGPNEQFF.